These 3 T cell receptor beta chains were sequenced from one sample in a study of shared clonotypes between healthy human individuals. The repertoire was sequenced with immunoSEQ multiplex PCR; TCRdb's copy has only in-frame clones and lacks some. Among around 340,000 clones, roughly 80% were seen once, and the ten largest hold over 9.5%. Source material: memory CD4+ T cells sorted from blood. Subset reported: CD45RA-negative fraction. The receptor source for this set is a man aged 30-40 years in good health.

This chain joins TRBV7-6 and TRBJ2-1, with 9 bases that match TRBD1. The length of the CDR3 is 14 residues. Germline V gene data show CDR1 as SGHVS and CDR2 as FNYEAQ. Trimming took 2 bases from V and 10 from J; bases not matched to a gene: 6. CDR3 DNA: TGTGCCAGCAGCTTAAGGACAGGGGCGGGAGAGCAGTTCTTC. It is translated as CASSLRTGAGEQFF.

Only one count was recorded for this clone. The rearrangement joins TRBV28 to TRBJ1-2, with unresolved D. CDR3 length: 11 amino acids. From germline, CDR1 is MDHEN and CDR2 SYDVKM. Deletions cut 8 bases from V and 4 bases from J, with 8 bases between. This CDR3 is CASSRVYGYTF. The DNA for the CDR3 is TGTGCCAGCTCGAGGGTCTATGGCTACACCTTC.

The chain couples TRBV5-5 to TRBJ2-1; D unresolved. Germline assignment: CDR1 SGHKS and CDR2 YYEKEE (reference sequence). This CDR3 has 12 amino acids. The V gene lost 4 bases and the J gene lost 7 bases, with 9 bases spanning the gap. CDR3 nucleotide sequence: TGTGCCAGCAGCCGCAAGGATAATGAGCAGTTCTTC. Translation: CASSRKDNEQFF.